The 23 T cell receptor beta chains below come from one sample, sequenced in a study of identical twins. TCRdb independently ran MiXCR on the 5' RACE reads; one entry per CDR3 protein. The sample lists a few hundred thousand distinct CDR3 sequences, around a tenth occurring once. These data were also filed under a second study, of yellow fever vaccine responses in identical twins.

The sample comprised PBMCs. The receptors stem from a woman between 18 and 29 years old in good health.

In its sample, this clonotype was seen a few times. This chain connects TRBV2 to TRBJ1-2; D ambiguous. V lost 3 bases and J lost 1, with 6 bases in between. Germline V gene sequence: CDR1 SNHLY, CDR2 FYNNEI. The CDR3 has 13 residues. DNA for the CDR3: TGTGCCAGCAGTGATACGGTTAACTATGGCTACACCTTC. Translating it yields CASSDTVNYGYTF.

This clonotype was observed once. A read error may be the cause here, since a much bigger clone is one base away. This chain joins TRBV29-1 and TRBJ1-5, with D perhaps TRBD1 (5 bases). Trimming left V 2 bases short and J 3 bases short, with 8 bases between. The germline CDR1 and CDR2 sequences are SQVTM and ANQGSEA. This CDR3 is 13 amino acids long. CDR3 in amino acids: CSVESGPNQPQHF. In nucleotides, the CDR3 is TGCAGCGTTGAATCGGGGCCCAATCAGCCCCAGCATTTT.

At least ten counts were recorded for this clonotype. The V and J genes are TRBV10-3 and TRBJ2-2; a possible D gene is TRBD1 (6 bases). The germline V gene has CDR1 ENHRY and CDR2 SYGVKD. V was clipped by 3 bases and J by 6 bases, with 17 bases between them. The CDR3 totals 16 residues. The CDR3 protein is CAISDSGQGIAGELFF. CDR3 nucleotides: TGTGCCATCAGTGATTCCGGGCAGGGGATCGCCGGGGAGCTGTTTTTT.

This clonotype was found a few times. The genes are TRBV7-9 and TRBJ2-7, with 8 bases that match TRBD1. After removal of 3 bases from V and 6 bases from J, the junction contained 13 bases not matched to a gene. The CDR3 length is 16 residues. CDR1 and CDR2 (germline): SEHNR, FQNEAQ (reference sequence). The CDR3 loop reads CASSFGQGGSAREQYF. The CDR3 DNA reads TGTGCCAGCAGCTTTGGACAGGGAGGCTCGGCTCGCGAGCAGTACTTC.

This clonotype was detected once. This rearrangement joins TRBV20-1 to TRBJ2-7, with TRBD2 as a possible D gene (5 bases). This CDR3 spans 15 amino acids. With 3 bases removed from V and 0 bases from J, the gap between germline ends came to 15 bases. Germline CDR1 is DFQATT and CDR2 is SNEGSKA (reference sequence). This chain's CDR3 is CSARESRRVSYEQYF. The CDR3 DNA reads TGCAGTGCTAGGGAAAGCCGGCGGGTCTCCTACGAGCAGTACTTC.

This clonotype was found a few times. The chain employs TRBV5-6 and TRBJ1-1, with D unclear. This CDR3 has 17 amino acids. Trimming cost V 4 bases and J 0 bases, with 19 bases left between them. The germline gives CDR1 SGHDT, CDR2 YYEEEE. The CDR3 region is CASSLVGQLYLNTEAFF. In DNA, the CDR3 is TGTGCCAGCAGCCTAGTCGGGCAGCTGTACCTGAACACTGAAGCTTTCTTT.

The sample holds many counts of this clonotype. The chain couples TRBV12-3 or TRBV12-4 to TRBJ1-5; D call uncertain. V lost 1 base and J 5 bases, leaving 6 bases between the germline ends. The CDR3 totals 13 residues. This CDR3 is CASSLVADQPQHF. The CDR3 coding sequence is TGTGCCAGCAGTTTAGTAGCTGATCAGCCCCAGCATTTT.

In its sample, this clonotype was seen many times. The rearrangement links TRBV20-1 to TRBJ2-7, with 10 bases that match TRBD2. The CDR3 extends over 13 amino acids. V trimming: 1 base; J trimming: 4 bases; junction bases outside the gene matches: 1. Germline loops: CDR1 DFQATT, CDR2 SNEGSKA (reference sequence). This CDR3 is CSARASGSYEQYF. Written as DNA, the CDR3 is TGCAGTGCTAGAGCTAGCGGGAGTTACGAGCAGTACTTC.

This clonotype was seen ten or more times. This chain joins TRBV19 and TRBJ2-3; no firm D call. Trimming left V 10 bases short and J 2 bases short, with 13 bases between. The CDR3 sequence is 13 residues long. Germline CDR1 is LNHDA and CDR2 is SQIVND (reference sequence). The CDR3 loop is CATMTKITDTQYF. The DNA of the CDR3 is TGTGCCACCATGACAAAAATCACAGATACGCAGTATTTT.

This clonotype was seen a few times. This sequence joins TRBV3-1 and TRBJ2-3, with D uncertain. Germline V gene data show CDR1 as LGHDT and CDR2 as YNNKEL (reference sequence). This CDR3 comprises 14 residues. The V end was cut by 0 bases, the J end by 4 bases, with 8 bases between. CDR3 sequence reads: CASSQDPGSDTQYF. In DNA form, the CDR3 reads TGTGCCAGCAGCCAAGACCCCGGGTCAGATACGCAGTATTTT.

This clonotype was counted between two and nine times. The rearrangement links TRBV11-1 to TRBJ2-7, with D possibly matching TRBD1 (5 bases). CDR1 SGHAT and CDR2 FQDESV come from the germline V gene (reference sequence). There are 15 residues in the CDR3. V lost 5 bases to trimming and J lost 3 bases, with 17 bases between them. The CDR3 DNA sequence: TGTGCCAGCAGCATGGGTGACAGCGAAGTCTACGAGCAGTACTTC. It encodes CASSMGDSEVYEQYF.

This clonotype was detected a few times. J is TRBJ2-5 and V is TRBV7-9; 7 bases align to TRBD1. Germline V gene data show CDR1 as SEHNR and CDR2 as FQNEAQ (reference sequence). After removal of 3 bases from V and 7 bases from J, the junction contained 8 bases not matched to a gene. The CDR3 has 14 residues. This CDR3 is CASSFDRVFGTQYF. CDR3 in DNA: TGTGCCAGCAGCTTTGACAGGGTCTTCGGGACCCAGTACTTC.

The chain links TRBV20-1 to TRBJ2-1; no clear D. This CDR3 is built from 16 residues. Germline V lookup: CDR1 DFQATT, CDR2 SNEGSKA (reference sequence). CDR3 nucleotides: TGCTGCGCTAGAGTCGTTTCCAGCCCTTCCCCGTCTGAGCAGTTCTTC. This translates into CCARVVSSPSPSEQFF.

This clonotype was seen more than once but under ten times. This sequence joins TRBV9 and TRBJ2-7; 7 bases fit TRBD2. The V and J ends lost 4 bases and 5 bases, in that order; junction bases with no gene match: 15. CDR1 is SGDLS and CDR2 is YYNGEE in the germline V gene. The CDR3 spans 16 residues. In DNA form, the CDR3 reads TGTGCCAGCAGCCCACTTGTGGCTAGCGGTCCAAACGAGCAGTACTTC. Translated, it gives CASSPLVASGPNEQYF.

This clonotype has at least ten counts. The chain has TRBV28 and TRBJ2-3; D may be TRBD1 or TRBD2 (5 bases each). V was clipped by 5 bases and J by 0 bases, with 15 bases between them. There are 16 residues in the CDR3. CDR1 MDHEN and CDR2 SYDVKM come from the germline V gene. As DNA, the CDR3 is TGTGCCAGCAGTCCCAGACCGGGGCCAAGCACAGATACGCAGTATTTT. Protein sequence: CASSPRPGPSTDTQYF.

This clonotype was seen repeatedly, ten times or more. The chain joins TRBV6-1 to TRBJ2-7; D may be TRBD2 (5 bases). The germline CDR1 and CDR2 sequences are MNHNS and SASEGT. V dropped 7 bases and J dropped 0 bases, with 16 bases sitting between them. CDR3 length equals 15 residues. The CDR3 spells CASTHGVGFSYEQYF. CDR3 in DNA: TGTGCCAGCACCCACGGGGTTGGTTTCTCCTACGAGCAGTACTTC.

Here the CDR3 DNA reads TGTGCCAGCAGTGCCGCGACAGCCACCGGCCGGGGTGAGCAGTTCTTC. Translated: CASSAATATGRGEQFF. The chain couples TRBV6-1 to TRBJ2-1; tentatively, D is TRBD1 or TRBD2 (5 bases each). There are 16 residues in the CDR3. The germline gives CDR1 MNHNS, CDR2 SASEGT. Deletions cut 4 bases from V and 9 bases from J, with 22 bases between.

This clonotype showed up many times. The genes are TRBV20-1 and TRBJ2-1, with 7 nucleotides matching TRBD2. From germline, CDR1 is DFQATT and CDR2 SNEGSKA (reference sequence). Trimming took 0 bases from V and 5 from J; bases not matched to a gene: 7. CDR3 length equals 15 residues. In nucleotides, the CDR3 is TGCAGTGCTAGAGACCCTAGCGGAGACCACAATGAGCAGTTCTTC. Translated: CSARDPSGDHNEQFF.

This sequence joins TRBV7-2 and TRBJ1-1; D gene uncertain. Trimming left V 5 bases short and J 4 bases short, with 14 bases between. CDR1 SGHTA and CDR2 FQGNSA come from the germline V gene. The CDR3 runs to 14 residues. CDR3 DNA: TGTGCCAGCAGCAAGCTGGACGGGAGCACTGAAGCTTTCTTT. It yields the protein CASSKLDGSTEAFF.

This clonotype was seen just once. V and J are TRBV2 and TRBJ2-7; D tentatively reads TRBD1 or TRBD2 (6 bases each). Trimming took off 4 bases at V and 3 bases at J, with 13 bases between the two ends. Germline lookup yields CDR1 SNHLY and CDR2 FYNNEI. This CDR3 is 14 amino acids long. The CDR3 sequence: CASSGRRGLYEQYF. CDR3 bases: TGTGCCAGCAGTGGACGCAGGGGACTCTACGAGCAGTACTTC.

The chain uses TRBV15 and TRBJ2-7; 7 nucleotides line up with TRBD2. Unmatched junction bases numbered 11, after V lost 3 bases and J lost 0 bases. CDR1 is LNHNV, CDR2 YYDKDF, per germline (reference sequence). This CDR3 contains 17 residues. The CDR3: CATSSGGAGRSSYEQYF. The CDR3 bases are TGTGCCACCAGCAGCGGTGGAGCGGGGCGGAGCTCCTACGAGCAGTACTTC.

This clonotype was observed at least ten times. The V gene is TRBV4-1, the J gene TRBJ2-7, with a possible D match to TRBD1 (6 bases). This CDR3 contains 14 residues. The V end lost 3 bases, the J end lost 2 bases, and 11 bases lay between the germline ends. Germline CDR1 reads MGHRA; CDR2 reads YSYEKL. CDR3 sequence reads: CASSHGQSTYEQYF. In DNA form, the CDR3 reads TGCGCCAGCAGCCACGGACAGAGTACCTACGAGCAGTACTTC.

The sample holds a few counts of this clonotype. The V gene is TRBV7-2, the J gene TRBJ2-7; a weak D match, TRBD1 (5 bases). The CDR3 is 14 amino acids. CDR1 and CDR2 from the germline V gene are SGHTA and FQGNSA. Trimming removed 5 bases at V and 2 bases at J, with 13 bases between. Here the CDR3 DNA reads TGTGCCAGCAGCCGTAGGGCAGGGACCTACGAGCAGTACTTC. It yields the protein CASSRRAGTYEQYF.